The clone carrying this T cell receptor (beta chain) has just one count. The sample is drawn from a study of blood T cell repertoires in COVID-19. Study-wide background: PBMCs, B-cell-depleted T cells, or T cells provided the cDNA or gDNA that made up the material.

The CDR3 spans 18 residues. V dropped 6 bases and J dropped 0 bases, with 20 bases sitting between them. Germline lookup yields CDR1 LNHDA and CDR2 SQIVND (reference sequence). Authors' methods: Amplifying reference gene primers gave estimates of nucleated cell counts. The repertoire was sequenced with immunoSEQ multiplex PCR; TCRdb's copy has only in-frame clones and lacks some. The V and J calls and clone size are taken from that table; D and trimming were inferred from the DNA. Among 200,000 to 250,000 clones listed, just under 85% were seen once. Input material: peripheral blood. The chain carries TRBV19 and TRBJ1-4; tentatively, D is TRBD1 (5 bases). The source is a man in his fifties or sixties with acute or convalescent COVID-19. In nucleotides, the CDR3 is TGTGCCAGTAGGCCCAGTCGGGGGAGCAAGGCAACTAATGAAAAACTGTTTTTT. It encodes CASRPSRGSKATNEKLFF.